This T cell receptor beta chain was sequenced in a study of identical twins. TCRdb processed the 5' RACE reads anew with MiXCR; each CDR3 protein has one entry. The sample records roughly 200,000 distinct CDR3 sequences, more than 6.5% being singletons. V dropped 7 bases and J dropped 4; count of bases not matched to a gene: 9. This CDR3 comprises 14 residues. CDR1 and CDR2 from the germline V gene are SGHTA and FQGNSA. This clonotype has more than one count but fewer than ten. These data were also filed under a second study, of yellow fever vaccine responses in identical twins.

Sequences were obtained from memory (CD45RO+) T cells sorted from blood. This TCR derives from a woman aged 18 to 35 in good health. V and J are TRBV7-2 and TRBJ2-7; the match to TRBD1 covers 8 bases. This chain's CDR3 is CASTMDRVKYEQYF. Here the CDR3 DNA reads TGTGCCAGCACCATGGACAGGGTGAAGTACGAGCAGTACTTC. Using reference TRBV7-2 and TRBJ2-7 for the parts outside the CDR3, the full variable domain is GAGVSQSPSNKVTEKGKDVELRCDPISGHTALYWYRQSLGQGLEFLIYFQGNSAPDKSGLPSDRFSAERTGGSVSTLTIQRTQQEDSAVYLCASTMDRVKYEQYFGPGTRLTVT.